This section outlines one T cell receptor beta chain sequence together with its context. Its antigen is not known. V was clipped by 2 bases and J by 10 bases; unmatched bases: 7. This CDR3 spans 15 amino acids. Germline V gene sequence: CDR1 SGHKS, CDR2 YYEKEE (reference sequence). This entry is derived from a study of shared clonotypes between healthy human individuals. Overall study findings and caveats: Few donors limited the genetic and exposure-history diversity represented. For sorted subsets, rarefaction showed incomplete sequencing despite large depth. Generation probabilities of non-shared clonotypes were lower (relative to those shared by all four donors).

TCRdb keeps only in-frame clones here, not all; method: immunoSEQ multiplex PCR. The sample comprises roughly 850,000 clones, 96% of which are singletons, and about 0.21% rests with the top ten. CD45RO-negative cells were positively selected for CCR7, leaving out terminally differentiated effector memory CD45RA+ cells. This TCR came from a man aged 25-45 years in good health. The source material was naive CD8+ T cells sorted from blood. The rearrangement uses TRBV5-5 and TRBJ2-1; TRBD1 matches at 12 bases. As DNA, the CDR3 is TGTGCCAGCAGCTTTTACGGGACAGGGGGCAGGGAGCAGTTCTTC. As protein: CASSFYGTGGREQFF.